This T cell receptor (beta chain) comes out of a study of CD8+CD57+ T cells in acquired aplastic anemia. Across the whole study: Average DNA yield from sorted CD4+ and CD8+ cells was roughly 3.1 ug.

This clonotype was seen only a few times. Its specificity is not known. The authors sequenced patients whose flow cytometry had shown CD8+CD57+ cell expansion. Study conclusions and caveats: Levels of CD8+ Simpson's diversity were not significantly distinct in patients versus controls.

This CDR3 is built from 18 residues. V lost 4 bases to trimming and J lost 0 bases; unmatched junction nucleotides: 11. From germline, CDR1 is SGHRS and CDR2 YFSETQ. CDR3 and TCR beta VDJ profiling relied on genomic DNA as the template. TCRdb redid the calling of the reads with MiXCR, one entry per CDR3 protein. The sample records over 150,000 distinct CDR3 sequences, less than 50% being singletons. This rearrangement joins TRBV5-1 to TRBJ2-2, with TRBD2 matching 8 bases. This receptor was obtained from a human donor with aplastic anemia. The source material was sorted CD4+, CD8+, or CD8+CD57+ T cells (not recorded which) from PBMCs. The CDR3 sequence is CASSREGSGGTNTGELFF. The DNA for the CDR3 is TGCGCCAGCAGCCGGGAGGGGTCGGGGGGCACGAACACCGGGGAGCTGTTTTTT. Based on the CDR3 plus reference TRBV5-1 and TRBJ2-2, the full variable domain is KAGVTQTPRYLIKTRGQQVTLSCSPISGHRSVSWYQQTPGQGLQFLFEYFSETQRNKGNFPGRFSGRQFSNSRSEMNVSTLELGDSALYLCASSREGSGGTNTGELFFGEGSRLTVL.